This T cell receptor (beta chain) was captured in a study of cytomegalovirus exposure and HLA in healthy donors. This PCR relied on a set of 60 Vbeta primers and 13 Jbeta primers. TCRdb's table, derived via immunoSEQ multiplex PCR, lists solely in-frame clones and lacks some. The sample shows about 50,000 clones, roughly 80% of them seen only once. CDR1 is SGHNT and CDR2 is YYREEE in the germline V gene (reference sequence). CDR3 length equals 13 residues. Material: PBMCs. J is TRBJ2-5 and V is TRBV5-4, with TRBD2 matching 7 bases. The J call is uncertain, as TRBJ2-7 better fits the DNA end. This receptor was obtained from a man aged 25 to 45 in good health and CMV-seropositive. This CDR3 is CASTLADSYEQYF. CDR3 bases: TGTGCCAGCACTCTAGCGGATTCCTACGAGCAGTACTTC.